This T cell receptor beta chain was captured in a study of identical twins. In its sample, this clonotype was seen many times. Its specificity is unknown. cDNA molecules carried unique molecular identifiers, and template switching added a universal primer site. MiXCR, run by TCRdb on the 5' RACE reads, gives a single entry per CDR3 protein. This sample yields 550,000 to 800,000 distinct CDR3 sequences, of which 7% to 7.5% are seen a single time; 1.6% belongs to the top ten. Overall study results and limits: Weaker excess twin sharing was observed in beta out-of-frame sequences. For zero-insertion analyses, partial confounding could come from invariant MAIT and iNKT cells. Whereas memory repertoires showed no such difference, abundant cord blood beta clonotypes carried fewer insertions.

Germline trimming cut 5 bases from V and 3 bases from J; bases unmatched to any gene: 4. CDR3 length equals 16 residues. CDR1 SGHVS and CDR2 FQNEAQ come from the germline V gene. These data also formed part of another study, on yellow fever vaccine responses in identical twins.

This sequence originates from a woman aged 18-35 years in good health. This chain joins TRBV7-8 and TRBJ2-3, with TRBD2 matching 14 bases. Sequencing was done on a sample of PBMCs. The chain's CDR3 is CASSQRTSGGTDTQYF. CDR3 DNA sequence: TGTGCCAGCAGCCAGCGGACTAGCGGGGGGACAGATACGCAGTATTTT.